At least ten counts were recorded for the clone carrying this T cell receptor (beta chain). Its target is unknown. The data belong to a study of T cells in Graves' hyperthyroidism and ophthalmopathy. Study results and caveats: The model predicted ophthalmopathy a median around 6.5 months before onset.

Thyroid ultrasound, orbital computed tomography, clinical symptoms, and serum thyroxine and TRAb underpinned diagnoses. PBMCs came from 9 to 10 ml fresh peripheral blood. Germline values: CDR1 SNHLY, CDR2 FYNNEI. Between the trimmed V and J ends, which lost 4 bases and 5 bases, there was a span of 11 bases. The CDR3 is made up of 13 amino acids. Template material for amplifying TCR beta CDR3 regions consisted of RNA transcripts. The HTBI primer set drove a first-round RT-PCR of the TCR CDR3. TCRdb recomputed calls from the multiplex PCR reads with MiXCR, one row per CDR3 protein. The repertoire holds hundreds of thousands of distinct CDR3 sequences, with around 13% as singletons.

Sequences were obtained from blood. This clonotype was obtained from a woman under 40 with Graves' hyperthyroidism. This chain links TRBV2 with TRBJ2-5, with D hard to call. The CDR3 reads CASSAVRMETQYF. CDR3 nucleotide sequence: TGTGCCAGCAGTGCAGTACGTATGGAGACCCAGTACTTC.